The 10 T cell receptor beta chains below all came from one sample that was sequenced in a study of metastatic and nonmetastatic thyroid tumors. No patient had received any treatment before thyroid surgery. TCRdb reassembled clones from the PCR reads with MiXCR. The sample includes tens of thousands of clones, roughly a fifth of them seen just once. Sequenced material: blood. These receptors all come from a female donor with papillary thyroid cancer or a benign thyroid nodule (not recorded which). Some clones in this sample may be carry-over from other donors' samples.

Notes on this clone: At one of its ends the junction is not consistent with the germline gene, which may arise from a read error. This chain joins TRBV20-1 and TRBJ2-3; 10 bases are a match to TRBD2. This CDR3 has 19 amino acids. Germline V gene lookup returns CDR1 DFQATT and CDR2 SNEGSKA (reference sequence). CDR3 coding DNA: TGCAGTGCTCCCAAGCGGGAGGGCCAACTACTATATAGCACAGATACGCGGTATTTT. Its protein product is CSAPKREGQLLYSTDTRYF.

In the case of this clone: The CDR3 end shows no conserved phenylalanine or tryptophan, and so a read error is likely. The chain joins TRBV6-1 to TRBJ1-1; 10 nucleotides line up with TRBD1. V lost 4 bases, J lost 8 bases, and 7 bases stayed unmatched. The CDR3 is 14 amino acids. Germline V gives CDR1 MNHNS, CDR2 SASEGT. CDR3 sequence (DNA): TGTGCCAGCAGTGTACAGACAGGGGGCCCGGAAGCTTTCATT. Translating gives CASSVQTGGPEAFI.

This clone was recorded at least ten times. The chain is built from TRBV18 and TRBJ1-6, with unresolved D. The CDR3 spans 14 residues. Deletions cut 4 bases from V and 7 bases from J, with 11 bases between. Germline assignment: CDR1 KGHSH and CDR2 LQKENI. CDR3: CASSLFQENSPLHF. As DNA, the CDR3 is TGTGCCAGCTCACTCTTCCAGGAAAATTCACCCCTCCACTTT.

This clone has at least ten counts. The V and J genes are TRBV20-1 and TRBJ1-2; 7 bases line up with TRBD1. Germline values: CDR1 DFQATT, CDR2 SNEGSKA (reference sequence). V gave up 2 bases and J gave up 7 bases; unmatched junction bases: 10. The CDR3 spans 14 residues. The CDR3 here is CSARITGATAGYTF. DNA for the CDR3: TGCAGTGCTAGAATTACAGGGGCAACGGCTGGCTACACCTTC.

Many counts were recorded for this clone. This sequence joins TRBV12-3 or TRBV12-4 and TRBJ1-1; D unclear. Between the trimmed V and J ends, which lost 6 bases and 4 bases, there was a span of 12 bases. The CDR3 covers 13 residues. In DNA form, the CDR3 reads TGTGCCAGCAGGGAACGGGAATCCACTGAAGCTTTCTTT. Its translation is CASRERESTEAFF.

This clone was seen at least ten times. A much larger clone lies one base from this, so it may be a read error. The chain joins TRBV19 to TRBJ2-1; D gene unclear. The CDR3 runs 15 residues. Germline loops: CDR1 LNHDA, CDR2 SQIVND (reference sequence). The CDR3 sequence is CASSPDFGSYSEQFF. In DNA form, the CDR3 reads TGTGCCAGTAGTCCCGACTTTGGCTCCTACAGTGAGCAGTTCTTC.

This clone was recorded many times. A much bigger clone sits one base away, suggesting this may be a read error. V gene TRBV9 combines with J gene TRBJ2-1; tentatively, D is TRBD2 (5 bases). The CDR3 is made up of 12 amino acids. The V gene's germline CDR1 is SGDLS and CDR2 YYNGEE. For the CDR3, the DNA is TGTGTCAGCAGCTCCGAGGGCAATGAGCAGTTCTTC. Translated: CVSSSEGNEQFF.

A word on this clone: An end of the junction does not agree with germline; a read error may underlie this. The rearrangement joins TRBV6-2 or TRBV6-3 to TRBJ1-1; TRBD1 might be the D (6 bases). Germline V CDR1 and CDR2: MNHEY, SVGEGT. This CDR3 comprises 14 residues. The CDR3 protein is CACSYQRGNTEGFF. The CDR3 DNA sequence: TGTGCCTGCAGTTACCAAAGGGGGAACACTGAAGGTTTCTTT.

This chain uses TRBV2 with TRBJ2-1; 13 bases align to TRBD2. This CDR3 contains 15 residues. Germline CDR1 reads SNHLY; CDR2 reads FYNNEI. J gave up 7 bases and V 6 bases, and 6 bases lay outside the gene matches. The CDR3 DNA follows: TGTGCCAGCAGCCGACTAGCGGGGGGAGTAAATGAGCAGTTCTTC. Translating gives CASSRLAGGVNEQFF.

This clone was picked up a small number of times. The chain employs TRBV6-2 or TRBV6-3 and TRBJ2-1; D is perhaps TRBD1 or TRBD2 (5 bases each). Per the germline V gene, CDR1 is MNHEY and CDR2 is SVGEGT. Trimming pared 2 bases from V and 2 bases from J, leaving 7 bases between. This CDR3 spans 14 amino acids. This chain's CDR3 is CASSYGGTYNEQFF. The DNA for the CDR3 is TGTGCCAGCAGTTACGGGGGAACCTACAATGAGCAGTTCTTC.